These T cell receptor beta chains were read from a single sample in a study of cytomegalovirus exposure and HLA in healthy donors. Generated by immunoSEQ multiplex PCR, the TCRdb table keeps only in-frame clones and is missing some. This table holds nearly 200,000 clones, 75% to 90% found once. The sample comprised PBMCs. These receptors came from a woman aged 50 to 60 in good health and CMV-seropositive. Each CDR3 is given with its conserved first and last residue. The order of the fields is J gene, clone size, D gene, V gene, CDR3 DNA, CDR3 protein. A D gene is named only where the DNA matches it firmly. Clone size is given for some rows only: seen once, a few or many times, or a class if the clone is expanded.

J: TRBJ1-1
size: .
D: .
V: TRBV5-1
DNA: TGCGCCAGCAGCCCAGGGGATAGGGATACAGGTGAAGCTTTCTTT
CDR3: CASSPGDRDTGEAFF

J: TRBJ2-3
size: .
D: .
V: TRBV10-3
DNA: TGTGCCATCAGACCCCAGGGGAGCACAGATACGCAGTATTTT
CDR3: CAIRPQGSTDTQYF

J: TRBJ1-1
size: .
D: .
V: TRBV25-1
DNA: TGTGCCAGCACCCAAACAGCGAACACTGAAGCTTTCTTT
CDR3: CASTQTANTEAFF

J: TRBJ2-3
size: .
D: TRBD2
V: TRBV28
DNA: TGTGCCAGCAGTCGGGGGGTTGGCACAGATACGCAGTATTTT
CDR3: CASSRGVGTDTQYF

J: TRBJ2-2
size: once
D: TRBD1
V: TRBV5-1
DNA: TGCGCCAGCAGCCGCGGACAGGGGGACACCGGGGAGCTGTTTTTT
CDR3: CASSRGQGDTGELFF

J: TRBJ1-2
size: .
D: TRBD1
V: TRBV6-6
DNA: TGTGCCAGCAGTTACCGGGACAGTCGCTACACCTTC
CDR3: CASSYRDSRYTF

J: TRBJ2-5
size: .
D: TRBD1
V: TRBV15
DNA: TGTGCCACCAGCAGAGAGGGACAGGGCCGAGGCGAGACCCAGTACTTC
CDR3: CATSREGQGRGETQYF

J: TRBJ1-2
size: .
D: .
V: TRBV28
DNA: TGTGCCAGCAGTTCCTCAGGGGAGCTCGTCTATGGCTACACCTTC
CDR3: CASSSSGELVYGYTF

J: TRBJ2-3
size: .
D: .
V: TRBV30
DNA: TGTGCCTGGAGGAAAGATAGCAAGAGCACAGATACGCAGTATTTT
CDR3: CAWRKDSKSTDTQYF

J: TRBJ2-7
size: .
D: TRBD1
V: TRBV7-9
DNA: TGTGCCAGCCATAAGTGGGGACAGACATACGAGCAGTACTTC
CDR3: CASHKWGQTYEQYF

J: TRBJ2-7
size: once
D: TRBD1
V: TRBV27
DNA: TGTGCCAGCAGGCGACAGGGCACCTCCTCCTACGAGCAGTACTTC
CDR3: CASRRQGTSSYEQYF

J: TRBJ2-7
size: .
D: .
V: TRBV19
DNA: TGTGCCAGTAGTATAGAATGGAGTAAGTACGCCTACGAGCAGTACTTC
CDR3: CASSIEWSKYAYEQYF

J: TRBJ2-1
size: .
D: .
V: TRBV7-3
DNA: TGTGCCAGCAGCTTACGGAGGGAGACCGCCAATGAGCAGTTCTTC
CDR3: CASSLRRETANEQFF

J: TRBJ2-1
size: few
D: .
V: TRBV6-5
DNA: TGTGCCAGCAGTTATAATCGGGTCTCCTACAATGAGCAGTTCTTC
CDR3: CASSYNRVSYNEQFF

J: TRBJ2-3
size: .
D: TRBD2
V: TRBV4-2
DNA: TGTGCCAGCAGCCAGTGGGGGGAGGGCGGGATCGTCCAATTAGGTACGCAGTATTTT
CDR3: CASSQWGEGGIVQLGTQYF

J: TRBJ1-1
size: .
D: TRBD1
V: TRBV19
DNA: TGTGCCAGTACCCCTACAGGGGCAGGATCTGAAGCTTTCTTT
CDR3: CASTPTGAGSEAFF

J: TRBJ2-7
size: .
D: TRBD1
V: TRBV29-1
DNA: TGCAGCGTGAAGGACAGGGGCCTGTCCTACGAGCAGTACTTC
CDR3: CSVKDRGLSYEQYF

J: TRBJ1-2
size: .
D: .
V: TRBV19
DNA: TGTGCCAGTAGTATCGGGGACTATGGCTACACCTTC
CDR3: CASSIGDYGYTF

J: TRBJ2-1
size: .
D: TRBD2
V: TRBV4-1
DNA: TGCGCCAGCAGCTTCCTAGCGGGGGGATACAATGAGCAGTTCTTC
CDR3: CASSFLAGGYNEQFF

J: TRBJ2-7
size: few
D: TRBD1
V: TRBV6-6
DNA: TGTGCCAGCCGCCCGACAGGGACCTACGAGCAGTACTTC
CDR3: CASRPTGTYEQYF

J: TRBJ1-5
size: .
D: .
V: TRBV7-3
DNA: TGTGCCAGCAGCTTAACGGTTAGCGGGGGACGGCAGCCCCAGCATTTT
CDR3: CASSLTVSGGRQPQHF

J: TRBJ1-6
size: .
D: TRBD1
V: TRBV9
DNA: TGTGCCAGCAGCGAGAGACAGGGACTAGCTCATAATTCACCCCTCCACTTT
CDR3: CASSERQGLAHNSPLHF

J: TRBJ2-5
size: .
D: .
V: TRBV21-1
DNA: TGTGCCAGCAGAATTAGCCGGGACAGGGAAGAGACCCAGTACTTC
CDR3: CASRISRDREETQYF

J: TRBJ2-3
size: .
D: TRBD2
V: TRBV29-1
DNA: TGCAGCGGGGGACTAGCGGGGTCAGATACGCAGTATTTT
CDR3: CSGGLAGSDTQYF

J: TRBJ2-7
size: once
D: .
V: TRBV4-2
DNA: TGTGCCAGCAGCCAAGATTTAGTAGCGGTATACGAGCAGTACTTC
CDR3: CASSQDLVAVYEQYF

J: TRBJ2-3
size: .
D: TRBD2
V: TRBV7-9
DNA: TGTTCCAGCAGCCTCGGGACTAGACAGTTTGCAGATACGCAGTATTTT
CDR3: CSSSLGTRQFADTQYF

J: TRBJ1-5
size: .
D: .
V: TRBV7-9
DNA: TGTGCCAGCAGCTCCGCCGAGGGCTGGCAGCCCCAGCATTTT
CDR3: CASSSAEGWQPQHF

J: TRBJ2-7
size: .
D: .
V: TRBV11-2
DNA: TGTGCCAGCAGCTTAAGAGGGCGACACGAGCAGTACTTC
CDR3: CASSLRGRHEQYF

J: TRBJ1-5
size: .
D: .
V: TRBV19
DNA: TGTGCCAGTAGACTCGACAGGAATAGCAATCAGCCCCAGCATTTT
CDR3: CASRLDRNSNQPQHF

J: TRBJ2-5
size: .
D: TRBD1
V: TRBV9
DNA: TGTGCCAGCAGCGTAGGTCTCGGGGCAGGGGGTCAAGAGACCCAGTACTTC
CDR3: CASSVGLGAGGQETQYF

J: TRBJ2-5
size: .
D: TRBD2
V: TRBV9
DNA: TGTGCCAGCAGCCTCGGGACTAGCGGGGGGGTCCAAGAGACCCAGTACTTC
CDR3: CASSLGTSGGVQETQYF

J: TRBJ2-2
size: .
D: TRBD1
V: TRBV29-1
DNA: TGCAGCGTTGCGCCCGGGACAGGGGAGTCCGGGGAGCTGTTTTTT
CDR3: CSVAPGTGESGELFF

J: TRBJ2-3
size: .
D: TRBD2
V: TRBV11-2
DNA: TGTGCCAGCAGCTTAGGTCTAGCGGGAGGCTGGGATACGCAGTATTTT
CDR3: CASSLGLAGGWDTQYF

J: TRBJ2-7
size: once
D: .
V: TRBV18
DNA: TGTGCCAGTACGAAGTCGGACAGTCGCGAGCAGTACTTC
CDR3: CASTKSDSREQYF

J: TRBJ1-6
size: .
D: .
V: TRBV14
DNA: TGTGCCAGCAGTAAGCGGACGTCTTTGGGTTACTCACCCCTCCACTTT
CDR3: CASSKRTSLGYSPLHF

J: TRBJ1-6
size: .
D: .
V: TRBV27
DNA: TGTGCCAGCAGTTTGCAGGGTTATAATTCACCCCTCCACTTT
CDR3: CASSLQGYNSPLHF

J: TRBJ1-2
size: .
D: TRBD1
V: TRBV7-9
DNA: TGTTCCAGCAGCTTAGACGGCAGGGGGTATGGCTACACCTTC
CDR3: CSSSLDGRGYGYTF

J: TRBJ2-7
size: .
D: .
V: TRBV5-1
DNA: TGCGCCAGCAGCTTGGGCCCTAGCTCCTACGAGCAGTACTTC
CDR3: CASSLGPSSYEQYF

J: TRBJ2-5
size: few
D: TRBD2
V: TRBV7-2
DNA: TGTGCCAGCAGCTACTCGGGGGGGACGGAGACCCAGTACTTC
CDR3: CASSYSGGTETQYF

J: TRBJ2-4
size: .
D: TRBD2
V: TRBV7-2
DNA: TGTGCCAGCAGCTTAGCATGGCTGGCTAGCGGGGGGCGGACGAACATTCAGTACTTC
CDR3: CASSLAWLASGGRTNIQYF

J: TRBJ2-6
size: .
D: .
V: TRBV4-1
DNA: TGCGCCAGCAGCCATGGTCCGGGACAAGGAACTGGGGCCAACGTCCTGACTTTC
CDR3: CASSHGPGQGTGANVLTF

J: TRBJ2-5
size: .
D: .
V: TRBV2
DNA: TGTGCCAGCAGTTCTTTAACAGGCAGAGAGACCCAGTACTTC
CDR3: CASSSLTGRETQYF

J: TRBJ2-7
size: .
D: .
V: TRBV18
DNA: TGTGCCAGCTCACAGGGCCGACAGACCTACGAGCAGTACTTC
CDR3: CASSQGRQTYEQYF

J: TRBJ2-7
size: .
D: TRBD1
V: TRBV7-9
DNA: TGTGCCAGCAGCAAACCGGGACAGGTCTACGAGCAGTACTTC
CDR3: CASSKPGQVYEQYF

J: TRBJ2-3
size: .
D: TRBD1
V: TRBV7-7
DNA: TGTGCTAGCAGCCCTTACACCGGGACAGGGGGCTCGGATACGCAGTATTTT
CDR3: CASSPYTGTGGSDTQYF

J: TRBJ2-3
size: .
D: .
V: TRBV11-3
DNA: TGTGCCAGCAGCTCCAGTACAGATACGCAGTATTTT
CDR3: CASSSSTDTQYF